These T cell receptor beta chains were read from a single sample in a study of T-cell reconstitution after alpha-beta-depleted transplantation in children. From the PCR reads, TCRdb called clonotypes with MiXCR, one entry per CDR3 protein. The top ten hold 2.2% of the sample, which has hundreds of thousands of distinct CDR3 sequences, 13% seen once. The starting material was PBMCs, mostly from graft donor cells, obtained 360 days after TCRalphabeta/CD19-depleted stem cell transplant. These receptors were obtained from a male patient aged 10 to 17 who had a stem cell transplant for acute myeloid leukemia, so the T cells may come from the graft donor. Each CDR3 is given with its conserved first and last residue. Fields, in order: J gene, V gene, clone size, D gene, CDR3 protein, CDR3 DNA. D genes are given only for firm matches. Clone size appears in some rows only: once, few, many, or a class for an expanded clone.

j_gene: TRBJ2-5; v_gene: TRBV15; abundance: many; d_gene: .; CDR3aa: CATSRGRGGTQYF; CDR3nt: TGTGCCACCAGCAGGGGTAGAGGAGGGACCCAGTACTTC
j_gene: TRBJ2-2; v_gene: TRBV27; abundance: few; d_gene: .; CDR3aa: CASSLRGGRELFF; CDR3nt: TGTGCCAGCAGTTTGCGAGGGGGTAGGGAGCTGTTTTTT
j_gene: TRBJ2-1; v_gene: TRBV10-3; abundance: .; d_gene: TRBD2; CDR3aa: CAISGVAGGVCEQFF; CDR3nt: TGTGCCATCAGTGGAGTAGCGGGAGGAGTCTGTGAGCAGTTCTTC
j_gene: TRBJ2-3; v_gene: TRBV9; abundance: few; d_gene: .; CDR3aa: CASSVAGTPRADTQYF; CDR3nt: TGTGCCAGCAGCGTAGCTGGGACTCCCCGGGCAGATACGCAGTATTTT
j_gene: TRBJ2-5; v_gene: TRBV2; abundance: .; d_gene: TRBD2; CDR3aa: CASRVSGMGRETQYF; CDR3nt: TGTGCCAGCAGAGTTAGCGGGATGGGGCGAGAGACCCAGTACTTC
j_gene: TRBJ2-1; v_gene: TRBV6-1; abundance: .; d_gene: TRBD1; CDR3aa: CASRDPGTGRYNEQFF; CDR3nt: TGTGCCAGCAGAGATCCCGGGACAGGACGCTACAATGAGCAGTTCTTC
j_gene: TRBJ2-1; v_gene: TRBV6-2/TRBV6-3; abundance: .; d_gene: TRBD2; CDR3aa: CASSPHTGWLAGKNEQFF; CDR3nt: TGTGCCAGCAGCCCTCACACAGGTTGGCTAGCGGGAAAAAATGAGCAGTTCTTC
j_gene: TRBJ1-1; v_gene: TRBV28; abundance: many; d_gene: .; CDR3aa: CASSLAGTEAFF; CDR3nt: TGTGCCAGCAGTTTAGCTGGGACTGAAGCTTTCTTT
j_gene: TRBJ2-5; v_gene: TRBV20-1; abundance: once; d_gene: TRBD2; CDR3aa: CSGGGYGEGTQYF; CDR3nt: TGCAGTGGGGGGGGGTACGGGGAAGGAACCCAGTACTTC
j_gene: TRBJ1-2; v_gene: TRBV28; abundance: few; d_gene: TRBD1; CDR3aa: CASSPHRDRVSYGYTF; CDR3nt: TGTGCCAGCAGTCCTCACCGGGACAGGGTTAGCTATGGCTACACCTTC
j_gene: TRBJ1-1; v_gene: TRBV6-2/TRBV6-3; abundance: many; d_gene: TRBD1; CDR3aa: CATTRDRETFF; CDR3nt: TGTGCCACCACCCGGGACAGGGAAACTTTCTTT
j_gene: TRBJ2-1; v_gene: TRBV11-2; abundance: .; d_gene: .; CDR3aa: CASSQAVSGASYNEQFF; CDR3nt: TGTGCCAGCAGCCAGGCGGTTAGCGGAGCCTCCTACAATGAGCAGTTCTTC
j_gene: TRBJ2-3; v_gene: TRBV29-1; abundance: many; d_gene: .; CDR3aa: CSAYPNLFSTDTQYF; CDR3nt: TGCAGCGCTTATCCCAACTTATTTAGCACAGATACGCAGTATTTT
j_gene: TRBJ2-2; v_gene: TRBV6-5; abundance: many; d_gene: .; CDR3aa: CASSYSMTGELFF; CDR3nt: TGTGCCAGCAGTTACTCGATGACCGGGGAGCTGTTTTTT
j_gene: TRBJ2-1; v_gene: TRBV6-2/TRBV6-3; abundance: .; d_gene: TRBD2; CDR3aa: CASSYSQLAGLHNEQFF; CDR3nt: TGTGCCAGCAGTTACTCCCAACTAGCGGGTCTACACAATGAGCAGTTCTTC
j_gene: TRBJ2-4; v_gene: TRBV6-1; abundance: .; d_gene: .; CDR3aa: CASSRLEAKNIQYF; CDR3nt: TGTGCCAGCAGTCGACTAGAAGCCAAAAACATTCAGTACTTC
j_gene: TRBJ2-1; v_gene: TRBV7-2; abundance: .; d_gene: .; CDR3aa: CASTRGGAHYNEQFF; CDR3nt: TGTGCCAGCACCCGAGGGGGGGCCCATTACAATGAGCAGTTCTTC
j_gene: TRBJ1-5; v_gene: TRBV28; abundance: .; d_gene: TRBD1; CDR3aa: CASGDAWTGGNQPQHF; CDR3nt: TGTGCCAGCGGCGACGCTTGGACAGGGGGTAATCAGCCCCAGCATTTT
j_gene: TRBJ2-5; v_gene: TRBV4-1; abundance: .; d_gene: .; CDR3aa: CASSPSADPRETQYF; CDR3nt: TGCGCCAGCAGCCCAAGCGCCGACCCGAGGGAGACCCAGTACTTC
j_gene: TRBJ1-2; v_gene: TRBV7-2; abundance: few; d_gene: .; CDR3aa: CASSLVNQIYGYTF; CDR3nt: TGTGCCAGCAGCCTAGTTAACCAAATCTATGGCTACACCTTC
j_gene: TRBJ2-2; v_gene: TRBV3-1; abundance: few; d_gene: TRBD2; CDR3aa: CASSQEGLAINTGELFF; CDR3nt: TGTGCCAGCAGCCAAGAGGGACTAGCGATTAACACCGGGGAGCTGTTTTTT
j_gene: TRBJ2-1; v_gene: TRBV20-1; abundance: .; d_gene: TRBD2; CDR3aa: CSARGKREGPVFSHHNEQFF; CDR3nt: TGCAGTGCTAGAGGAAAGCGGGAGGGCCCCGTTTTTAGCCACCACAATGAGCAGTTCTTC
j_gene: TRBJ2-7; v_gene: TRBV15; abundance: .; d_gene: .; CDR3aa: CATSTDSLNYEQYF; CDR3nt: TGTGCCACCAGCACGGACAGCCTAAACTACGAGCAGTACTTC
j_gene: TRBJ1-5; v_gene: TRBV7-2; abundance: few; d_gene: .; CDR3aa: CASSLTASNQPQHF; CDR3nt: TGTGCCAGCAGCTTAACGGCCAGCAATCAGCCCCAGCATTTT
j_gene: TRBJ2-7; v_gene: TRBV29-1; abundance: few; d_gene: TRBD1; CDR3aa: CSVGGTGVDYEQYF; CDR3nt: TGCAGCGTGGGCGGGACAGGGGTGGATTACGAGCAGTACTTC
j_gene: TRBJ2-1; v_gene: TRBV5-1; abundance: .; d_gene: .; CDR3aa: CASYDGVGDEQFF; CDR3nt: TGCGCCAGCTATGATGGAGTAGGGGATGAGCAGTTCTTC